Listed below are T cell receptor beta chains from one sample, sequenced in a study of cytomegalovirus exposure and HLA in healthy donors. Profiled with immunoSEQ multiplex PCR; TCRdb holds only in-frame clones, not every one. The data contain 120,000 to 150,000 clones, roughly four fifths of them singletons. Sequenced: PBMCs. All receptors derive from a woman aged 30 to 39 in good health and CMV-seronegative. Both conserved end residues are part of each CDR3. The D gene is left open where the match is weak. Rows give clone size only sometimes, using once, few, many, or a class for an expanded clone.

TRBD1,TRBJ2-1,-,TRBV5-1,TGCGCCAGCAGCCCGATCACAGGGGTTTCTTACAATGAGCAGTTCTTC,CASSPITGVSYNEQFF
TRBD2,TRBJ2-3,-,TRBV19,TGTGCCAGTAGTATTGGGAGCGGGGGGTTCGCAGATACGCAGTATTTT,CASSIGSGGFADTQYF
TRBD1,TRBJ1-6,-,TRBV19,TGTGCCAGTAGGACAGGGGGTCACTATAATTCACCCCTCCACTTT,CASRTGGHYNSPLHF
TRBD1,TRBJ2-3,-,TRBV5-1,TGCGCCAGCAGCCCGGGGGGTTCGGGACAGGGCGATACGCAGTATTTT,CASSPGGSGQGDTQYF
TRBD2,TRBJ2-5,-,TRBV5-8,TGTGCCAGCAGCCCCGGACTAGCGGCGTACCAAGAGACCCAGTACTTC,CASSPGLAAYQETQYF
-,TRBJ1-1,-,TRBV2,TGTGCCAGCAGCCCTGCCGGGGGGTACGTTGAAGCTTTCTTT,CASSPAGGYVEAFF
-,TRBJ1-5,once,TRBV7-8,TGTGCCAGCAGCCCTCCAGGGTATATCAATCAGCCCCAGCATTTT,CASSPPGYINQPQHF
-,TRBJ1-5,-,TRBV7-8,TGTGCCAGCAGCTTAGCTTTCGGGTCCAATCAGCCCCAGCATTTT,CASSLAFGSNQPQHF
-,TRBJ1-2,-,TRBV4-1,TGCGCCAGCAGCCGCGGGCCGGGGGGTTCCTATGGCTACACCTTC,CASSRGPGGSYGYTF
TRBD2,TRBJ2-5,-,TRBV11-1,TGTGCCAGCAGCTTAGGGGGGACTAGCCTCGGGACCCAGTACTTC,CASSLGGTSLGTQYF
-,TRBJ2-1,-,TRBV2,TGTGCCAGCTGGGGGCACAATGAGCAGTTCTTC,CASWGHNEQFF
-,TRBJ2-4,-,TRBV29-1,TGCAGCACCCGACCAGGGGGGGCCAAAAACATTCAGTACTTC,CSTRPGGAKNIQYF
-,TRBJ1-6,-,TRBV27,TGTGCCAGCAGTTTCCTCATGGGGGCCAGTTCACCCCTCCACTTT,CASSFLMGASSPLHF
TRBD1,TRBJ1-2,-,TRBV18,TGTGCCAGCTCACCACTCGCCCCGGGACAGGCCTCCCACTATGGCTACACCTTC,CASSPLAPGQASHYGYTF
-,TRBJ1-3,-,TRBV7-2,TGTGCCAGCAGACCAAGCAGACTGGATGGAAACACCATATATTTT,CASRPSRLDGNTIYF
TRBD1,TRBJ1-2,-,TRBV7-9,TGTGCCAGCAGCTTTTGGACAGGGACCTATGGCTACACCTTC,CASSFWTGTYGYTF
-,TRBJ2-2,-,TRBV2,TGTGCCAGCAACCAGTTAGGGGAGCTGTTTTTT,CASNQLGELFF
-,TRBJ1-1,-,TRBV6-5,TGTGCCAGCAGTTACGGGGGCCTGAACACTGAAGCTTTCTTT,CASSYGGLNTEAFF
TRBD2,TRBJ2-5,-,TRBV6-5,TGTGCCAGCAGTTACTCGTCTAGCGGGGGGCGGGAGACCCAGTACTTC,CASSYSSSGGRETQYF
-,TRBJ1-4,-,TRBV7-2,TGTGCCAGCAGGCGTAATGAAAAACTGTTTTTT,CASRRNEKLFF
-,TRBJ1-6,-,TRBV6-5,TGTGCCAGCAGTTACTCTAGGGAGGACTATAATTCACCCCTCCACTTT,CASSYSREDYNSPLHF
-,TRBJ2-2,-,TRBV4-1,TGCGCCAGCAGCCAACCCAGGGCTAGACTGGGGGAGCTGTTTTTT,CASSQPRARLGELFF
TRBD1,TRBJ1-2,-,TRBV28,TGTGCCAGCAGTCTCGGGACAGTAAGTTCTAACTATGGCTACACCTTC,CASSLGTVSSNYGYTF
-,TRBJ1-4,-,TRBV6-5,TGTGCCAGCCAACGGGGTGCAACTAATGAAAAACTGTTTTTT,CASQRGATNEKLFF
TRBD1,TRBJ2-7,-,TRBV7-9,TGTGCCAGCAGCTTCGCCGGGACAGGGGTCAGGGAGCAGTACTTC,CASSFAGTGVREQYF
-,TRBJ2-7,few,TRBV7-9,TGTGCCAGCAGCTTGGGCAGGGTCCCCTACGAGCAGTACTTC,CASSLGRVPYEQYF
TRBD1,TRBJ1-1,-,TRBV6-5,TGTGCCAGCAGTTTATACAGGGGGCGCAGCACTGAAGCTTTCTTT,CASSLYRGRSTEAFF
-,TRBJ2-3,-,TRBV9,TGTGCCAGCAGCGTTACTTCCGGGAGCACAGATACGCAGTATTTT,CASSVTSGSTDTQYF
TRBD1,TRBJ2-3,-,TRBV25-1,TGTGCCAGCTCTGCGGGGACAGGGCACACAGATACGCAGTATTTT,CASSAGTGHTDTQYF
-,TRBJ1-1,-,TRBV2,TGTGCCAGCTGCCCACAGGGAGTCGCTGAAGCTTTCTTT,CASCPQGVAEAFF
-,TRBJ2-1,-,TRBV5-1,TGCGCCAGCAGCGGGCAAACAGGCAATGAGCAGTTCTTC,CASSGQTGNEQFF